These 22 T cell receptor beta chains share one sample of origin, sequenced in a study of early T cells in non-severe SARS-CoV-2 infection. In TCRdb, the 5' RACE reads were re-called with MiXCR into one record per CDR3 protein. Seen here are about 83,000 distinct CDR3 sequences, 10% observed once, and the top ten hold over 7%. The material was whole blood, obtained at baseline. These receptors all come from an adult who was a healthcare worker with PCR-confirmed SARS-CoV-2 infection or an uninfected control (not recorded which).

The table lists this clonotype with a few counts. This CDR3 reads CASSYRTDNGYTF. The CDR3 bases are TGTGCCAGCAGCTATAGGACAGATAATGGCTACACCTTC. The chain joins TRBV7-2 to TRBJ1-2; possibly TRBD1 for D (6 bases). There are 13 residues in the CDR3. V lost 4 bases and J lost 6, with 12 bases in between. CDR1 and CDR2 (germline): SGHTA, FQGNSA.

The chain has TRBV20-1 and TRBJ2-3; 10 bases line up with TRBD2. The J segment lost 5 bases and the V segment lost 1 base, leaving 12 bases of the junction unmatched. This CDR3 region has 17 residues. The germline CDR1 and CDR2 sequences are DFQATT and SNEGSKA (reference sequence). CDR3 sequence reads: CSARVGHPSGSVDTQYF. CDR3 nucleotide sequence: TGCAGTGCTAGAGTGGGCCATCCTAGCGGGAGCGTAGATACGCAGTATTTT.

This clonotype was seen more than once but under ten times. The rearrangement links TRBV12-3 or TRBV12-4 to TRBJ2-7, with D tentatively TRBD2 (6 bases). This CDR3 spans 11 amino acids. V was shortened by 1 base and J by 9 bases, with 7 bases between the two germline ends. The CDR3 sequence: CASSLGRGQYF. CDR3 coding DNA: TGTGCCAGCAGTTTAGGGCGGGGGCAGTACTTC.

In its sample, this clonotype was seen a few times. V usage is TRBV20-1 and J usage is TRBJ2-1; the D is unclear. The CDR3 totals 14 residues. V lost 3 bases to trimming and J lost 5 bases, with 14 bases between them. Germline V gene sequence: CDR1 DFQATT, CDR2 SNEGSKA (reference sequence). The CDR3 reads CSARIFRVHNEQFF. In nucleotides, the CDR3 is TGCAGTGCTAGGATATTCCGGGTCCACAATGAGCAGTTCTTC.

In this sample, this clonotype turned up a few times. The chain is built from TRBV20-1 and TRBJ2-1, with TRBD2 as a possible D gene (5 bases). The V and J ends lost 0 bases and 5 bases respectively, with 14 bases between them. Germline CDR1 and CDR2: DFQATT and SNEGSKA (reference sequence). The CDR3 spans 15 residues. CDR3 nucleotide sequence: TGCAGTGCTAGAGACGGAGGCCAGATCGACAATGAGCAGTTCTTC. This sequence encodes CSARDGGQIDNEQFF.

This clonotype has only a few counts. The rearrangement uses TRBV24-1 and TRBJ2-2; 9 nucleotides align to TRBD2. V was pared by 4 bases and J by 6 bases, with 8 bases of the junction left unmatched. Germline CDR1 and CDR2: KGHDR and SFDVKD. This CDR3 has 16 amino acids. CDR3 sequence: CATSDPGTSLAGELFF. DNA for the CDR3: TGTGCCACCAGTGACCCTGGGACTAGCCTCGCCGGGGAGCTGTTTTTT.

The chain employs TRBV20-1 and TRBJ1-6, with 7 bases matching TRBD1. V was clipped by 7 bases and J by 6 bases; unmatched bases: 12. This CDR3 has 15 amino acids. The germline V gene has CDR1 DFQATT and CDR2 SNEGSKA (reference sequence). This chain's CDR3 is CSGTDSGTANSPLHF. CDR3 in DNA: TGCAGTGGTACAGATTCCGGGACAGCTAATTCACCCCTCCACTTT.

The chain carries TRBV7-2 and TRBJ2-3; 8 nucleotides align to TRBD2. The CDR3 runs 18 residues. V lost 2 bases, J lost 2 bases, and 12 bases stayed unmatched. CDR1 is SGHTA and CDR2 is FQGNSA in the germline V gene. CDR3 loop: CASSLRALAVGATDTQYF. Written as DNA, the CDR3 is TGTGCCAGCAGCTTAAGGGCACTAGCGGTAGGGGCCACAGATACGCAGTATTTT.

The V and J genes are TRBV18 and TRBJ2-2; 9 positions agree with TRBD1. Germline-derived CDR1 and CDR2 are KGHSH and LQKENI. CDR3 length: 16 residues. V was clipped by 3 bases and J by 5 bases; unmatched bases: 7. For the CDR3, the DNA is TGTGCCAGCTCACCGCCGGGACAGGGCAATACCGGGGAGCTGTTTTTT. Amino acid sequence: CASSPPGQGNTGELFF.

This clonotype has a handful of counts. The chain combines TRBV27 with TRBJ2-2; 8 bases are shared with TRBD2. The CDR3 has 15 amino acids. V was pared by 6 bases and J by 6 bases, with 9 bases of the junction left unmatched. From germline, CDR1 is MNHEY and CDR2 SMNVEV (reference sequence). The CDR3 coding sequence is TGTGCCAGCAGCATGACTAGCGTCCTTTCCGGGGAGCTGTTTTTT. Its translation: CASSMTSVLSGELFF.

This clonotype was observed a few times. The CDR3 nucleotides read TGTGCCAGCAGCTTCCTAGCGGGAGCCAATGAGCAGTTCTTC. Encoded protein: CASSFLAGANEQFF. This chain joins TRBV5-5 and TRBJ2-1; 10 bases align to TRBD2. Trimming cost V 2 bases and J 6 bases; bases outside gene matches: 2. CDR1 is SGHKS, CDR2 YYEKEE, per germline (reference sequence). The CDR3 spans 14 residues.

The sample holds many counts of this clonotype. This chain joins TRBV11-2 and TRBJ2-1; D is perhaps TRBD2 (6 bases). Germline loops: CDR1 SGHAT, CDR2 FQNNGV. V lost 5 bases, J lost 1 base, and 15 bases lay in between. The CDR3 length is 16 residues. The CDR3 sequence is CASSPLWRDSYNEQFF. The CDR3 DNA is TGTGCCAGCAGCCCTCTATGGCGGGATTCCTACAATGAGCAGTTCTTC.

This clonotype was counted only a few times. The CDR3: CASSSSRWPSSYEQYF. CDR3 nucleotides: TGTGCCAGCAGCTCATCGAGGTGGCCGAGCTCCTACGAGCAGTACTTC. The chain joins TRBV5-6 to TRBJ2-7; D is ambiguous. V was trimmed by 3 bases and J by 0 bases, leaving 16 bases between them. Germline V gives CDR1 SGHDT, CDR2 YYEEEE. This CDR3 region has 16 residues.

This clonotype has ten or more counts. The chain is built from TRBV15 and TRBJ2-1, with D hard to call. Trimming pared 1 base from V and 10 bases from J, leaving 17 bases between. Germline CDR1 and CDR2: LNHNV and YYDKDF (reference sequence). CDR3 length: 15 residues. In DNA, the CDR3 is TGTGCCACCAGCAGAGTTGAGGTTCTCAAACTAGAGCAGTTCTTC. This sequence encodes CATSRVEVLKLEQFF. The variable domain in full, with the rest retrieved from reference TRBV15 and TRBJ2-1, is DAMVIQNPRYQVTQFGKPVTLSCSQTLNHNVMYWYQQKSSQAPKLLFHYYDKDFNNEADTPDNFQSRRPNTSFCFLDIRSPGLGDTAMYLCATSRVEVLKLEQFFGPGTRLTVL.

This clonotype came up a few times. V usage is TRBV6-5 and J usage is TRBJ2-7, with 7 bases identical to TRBD1. The germline V gene encodes CDR1 MNHEY and CDR2 SVGAGI. The trim removed 8 bases at V and 3 bases at J, leaving 4 bases unmatched. This CDR3 contains 12 residues. The CDR3 sequence is CASRGQRYEQYF. CDR3 bases: TGTGCCAGCCGGGGACAGCGCTACGAGCAGTACTTC.

This sequence joins TRBV5-1 and TRBJ2-3; D remains unclear. Germline V gene data show CDR1 as SGHRS and CDR2 as YFSETQ. This CDR3 has 15 residues. V lost 3 bases, J lost 1 base, and 12 bases lay in between. CDR3 amino acids: CASSSDGKGTDTQYF. CDR3 in DNA: TGCGCCAGCAGCTCCGACGGAAAGGGCACAGATACGCAGTATTTT.

The V gene is TRBV7-8, the J gene TRBJ2-5; 8 bases fit TRBD1. Trimming at V came to 4 bases and at J to 1 base, leaving 20 bases not matched to a gene. Germline CDR1 is SGHVS and CDR2 is FQNEAQ. The length of the CDR3 is 20 residues. CDR3 region: CASSYIGYGTGLAGQETQYF. CDR3 sequence (DNA): TGTGCCAGCAGCTATATTGGCTACGGGACAGGCCTGGCTGGCCAAGAGACCCAGTACTTC.

The V gene is TRBV28, the J gene TRBJ1-5; D is unclear. The V end was cut by 6 bases, the J end by 0 bases, with 3 bases between. This CDR3 region has 12 residues. Germline-derived CDR1 and CDR2 are MDHEN and SYDVKM. The CDR3 sequence is CASRVSNQPQHF. CDR3 nucleotides: TGTGCCAGCAGGGTTAGCAATCAGCCCCAGCATTTT.

The table lists this clonotype with many counts. The gene calls are TRBV7-3 and TRBJ2-1; 10 nucleotides agree with TRBD2. CDR3 length: 17 residues. Germline-derived CDR1 and CDR2 are SGHTA and FQGTGA. V lost 0 bases to trimming and J lost 5 bases; unmatched junction nucleotides: 7. CDR3 nucleotides: TGTGCCAGCAGCTTAACTAAGGGACTAGCGCAAAACAATGAGCAGTTCTTC. Translation: CASSLTKGLAQNNEQFF.

On this clonotype: A read error is possible here, since a much larger clone lies one base away. Since no conserved phenylalanine or tryptophan closes the CDR3, a read error is the likely cause. V gene TRBV2 combines with J gene TRBJ2-4; D not resolved. The germline V and J ends were trimmed by 4 bases and 0 bases, with 10 bases remaining between them. The CDR3 has 15 amino acids. Looked up from germline, CDR1 is SNHLY and CDR2 is FYNNEI. This CDR3 reads CASSGIQAAKNIQYI. The CDR3 bases are TGTGCCAGCAGTGGAATCCAGGCAGCCAAAAACATTCAGTACATC.

The V and J genes are TRBV20-1 and TRBJ2-6; tentatively, D is TRBD1 (5 bases). The CDR3 contains 15 residues. Trimming removed 5 bases at V and 5 bases at J, with 16 bases between. Germline loops: CDR1 DFQATT, CDR2 SNEGSKA (reference sequence). The CDR3 reads CSAHLGAYRANVLTF. CDR3 bases: TGCAGTGCTCATCTTGGGGCTTACCGGGCCAACGTCCTGACTTTC.

In this sample, this clonotype turned up many times. The chain is built from TRBV7-2 and TRBJ2-3, with 13 bases fitting TRBD2. With V trimmed by 3 bases and J by 6 bases, 6 bases remained unmatched. Germline V lookup: CDR1 SGHTA, CDR2 FQGNSA. This CDR3 is built from 16 residues. The CDR3 protein is CASSFWTSGSLDTQYF. DNA of the CDR3: TGTGCCAGCAGCTTTTGGACTAGCGGGAGCTTGGATACGCAGTATTTT.